The clone carrying this T cell receptor beta chain was observed many times. Antigen specificity is unknown. This entry belongs to a study of early T cells in non-severe SARS-CoV-2 infection. Study overall: Sequencing was performed on bulk RNA from unsorted whole blood, leaving chains unpaired. Broader study findings: Matching results from VDJdb favored anti-spike CD8 responses, leaving private and CD4 specificities undetected.

Tagging with unique molecular identifiers was applied to individual cDNA molecules. TCRdb reprocessed the 5' RACE reads via MiXCR and lists one record per CDR3 protein. The table shows about 20,000 distinct CDR3 sequences, with about 3.7% occurring only once. CDR1 SGHTA and CDR2 FQGNSA come from the germline V gene. The CDR3 extends over 15 amino acids. Deletions cut 1 base from V and 2 bases from J, with 10 bases between. The sequencing input was whole blood. This receptor was obtained from an adult who was a healthcare worker with PCR-confirmed SARS-CoV-2 infection or an uninfected control (not recorded which). The V call is TRBV7-2, the J call TRBJ2-3, with a possible D match to TRBD2 (6 bases). CDR3 sequence (DNA): TGTGCCAGCAGCTTAGGATGGACTATCACAGATACGCAGTATTTT. This translates into CASSLGWTITDTQYF.